The present TCR beta chain was sequenced within a study of blood T cell repertoires in COVID-19. The sample holds one count of this clone. Authors' methods: Estimation of nucleated cell counts relied on the amplification of reference gene primers. Profiled with immunoSEQ multiplex PCR; TCRdb holds only in-frame clones, not every one. V and J calls and clone size follow that table, whereas D and trimming were derived from the DNA. The table records about 300,000 clones, 90% of them present only once. Germline CDR1 reads SEHNR; CDR2 reads FQNEAQ (reference sequence). Trimming removed 1 base from V and 5 bases from J, with 6 bases in between. CDR3 length: 14 amino acids.

The clonotype comes from a young woman with acute COVID-19. The source material was PBMCs or T cells enriched from blood (not recorded which). The chain has TRBV7-9 and TRBJ1-6; D uncertain. CDR3 nucleotides: TGTGCCAGCAGCTTAGTCGGGGATAATTCACCCCTCCACTTT. Translated, it gives CASSLVGDNSPLHF.